These 16 T cell receptor beta chains originate from one sample sequenced in a study of T-cell reconstitution after alpha-beta-depleted transplantation in children. During its preparation, the TCRbeta library received unique molecular identifiers. TCRdb reanalysed the PCR reads using MiXCR and keeps one entry per CDR3 protein. The sample lists some 840,000 distinct CDR3 sequences; about 15% were seen once. The input for sequencing was PBMCs, mostly from graft donor cells, taken 360 days after TCRalphabeta/CD19-depleted stem cell transplant. These receptors were taken from a male patient aged 10 to 17 who had a stem cell transplant for acute lymphoblastic leukemia, so the T cells may come from the graft donor.

This clonotype was counted at least ten times. The chain has TRBV5-1 and TRBJ1-1; D is unclear. CDR3 length: 13 amino acids. The germline V gene encodes CDR1 SGHRS and CDR2 YFSETQ. V was pared by 2 bases and J by 1 base, with 6 bases between. In DNA, the CDR3 is TGCGCCAGCAGCTTTGAGGGGAACACTGAAGCTTTCTTT. It is translated as CASSFEGNTEAFF.

The gene calls are TRBV7-3 and TRBJ2-3; TRBD2 might be the D (6 bases). Per germline, CDR1 SGHTA and CDR2 FQGTGA. This CDR3 has 16 residues. The germline V and J ends were trimmed by 4 bases and 0 bases, with 14 bases remaining between them. The CDR3 coding sequence is TGTGCCAGCAGCTATGGTGGCGGGACTAGCACAGATACGCAGTATTTT. Translating it yields CASSYGGGTSTDTQYF.

The chain joins TRBV11-2 to TRBJ2-5; D is ambiguous. The V gene's germline CDR1 is SGHAT and CDR2 FQNNGV. Trimming left V 2 bases short and J 5 bases short, with 12 bases between. The CDR3 has 14 residues. CDR3: CASSLSVQPETQYF. DNA for the CDR3: TGTGCCAGCAGCTTAAGCGTACAGCCGGAGACCCAGTACTTC.

The chain combines TRBV3-1 with TRBJ1-2, with D uncertain. Between the trimmed V and J ends, which lost 0 bases and 0 bases, there was a span of 26 bases. CDR1 is LGHDT and CDR2 is YNNKEL in the germline V gene (reference sequence). The CDR3 is made up of 21 amino acids. The CDR3 coding sequence is TGTGCCAGCAGCCAAGATCGATGGAGGCCAGTTGACAATGATGCTAACTATGGCTACACCTTC. Its translation: CASSQDRWRPVDNDANYGYTF.

This chain joins TRBV4-1 and TRBJ2-1, with TRBD2 matching 9 bases. V shed 0 bases and J 4 bases; nucleotides not matched to a gene: 16. Germline V gene lookup returns CDR1 MGHRA and CDR2 YSYEKL. The CDR3 totals 20 residues. CDR3 in DNA: TGCGCCAGCAGCCAAGATCTGGATAGCGGGAGATACGGGGCTTACAATGAGCAGTTCTTC. Translation: CASSQDLDSGRYGAYNEQFF.

This chain joins TRBV12-3 or TRBV12-4 and TRBJ2-5; TRBD2 agrees at 8 bases. Germline trimming cut 7 bases from V and 1 base from J; bases unmatched to any gene: 8. The CDR3 contains 15 residues. The DNA for the CDR3 is TGTGCCAGCACCCGAAGGCTAGCGGGCCAAGAGACCCAGTACTTC. This codes for CASTRRLAGQETQYF.

This clonotype was seen more than once but under ten times. This rearrangement joins TRBV5-1 to TRBJ2-1, with D tentatively TRBD2 (5 bases). Germline-derived CDR1 and CDR2 are SGHRS and YFSETQ. With 4 bases removed from V and 4 bases from J, the gap between germline ends came to 12 bases. The CDR3 has 14 amino acids. Here the CDR3 DNA reads TGCGCCAGCAGCCCACAAGAGCGGTACAATGAGCAGTTCTTC. It encodes CASSPQERYNEQFF.

This clonotype was seen more than once but under ten times. The V call is TRBV7-8, the J call TRBJ2-2, with TRBD1 matching over 11 bases. From germline, CDR1 is SGHVS and CDR2 FQNEAQ. Germline trimming cut 4 bases from V and 2 bases from J; bases unmatched to any gene: 6. The CDR3 contains 17 residues. CDR3 in amino acids: CASSSGTGGDNTGELFF. The CDR3 DNA follows: TGTGCCAGCAGCTCCGGGACAGGGGGAGATAACACCGGGGAGCTGTTTTTT.

This clonotype has just a few counts. The chain recombines TRBV20-1 with TRBJ1-4, with D perhaps TRBD1 (6 bases). The germline CDR1 and CDR2 sequences are DFQATT and SNEGSKA (reference sequence). This CDR3 has 14 amino acids. The CDR3 DNA reads TGCAGCGGTGCAGGGGCTTCAGGAGGGGAAAAACTGTTTTTT. The encoded protein is CSGAGASGGEKLFF.

This clonotype came up many times. The DNA of the CDR3 is TGTGCCAGCAGCTTAGAAAGGTACGATGAGCAGTTCTTC. Translation gives CASSLERYDEQFF. The chain has TRBV11-3 and TRBJ2-1, with D uncertain. V was pared by 0 bases and J by 8 bases, with 8 bases between. In germline, CDR1 is SGHNT, CDR2 YENEEA. The CDR3 length is 13 residues. Using reference TRBV11-3 and TRBJ2-1 for the parts outside the CDR3, the full variable domain is EAGVVQSPRYKIIEKKQPVAFWCNPISGHNTLYWYLQNLGQGPELLIRYENEEAVDDSQLPKDRFSAERLKGVDSTLKIQPAELGDSAVYLCASSLERYDEQFFGPGTRLTVL.

DNA of the CDR3: TGCGCCAGCAGCTTGGGTTCAGCCCCCCTCTACGAGCAGTACTTC. This codes for CASSLGSAPLYEQYF. The rearrangement links TRBV5-1 to TRBJ2-7; D remains unclear. The CDR3 consists of 15 residues. The V end was cut by 0 bases, the J end by 3 bases, with 13 bases between. The V gene's germline CDR1 is SGHRS and CDR2 YFSETQ.

A few counts support this clonotype. This sequence joins TRBV5-1 and TRBJ1-2; TRBD1 is a possible D gene (5 bases). Germline lookup yields CDR1 SGHRS and CDR2 YFSETQ. The CDR3 is 15 residues long. V was shortened by 2 bases and J by 0 bases, with 11 bases between the two germline ends. The CDR3 spells CASSFTGEANYGYTF. CDR3 nucleotide sequence: TGCGCCAGCAGCTTCACAGGAGAAGCTAACTATGGCTACACCTTC.

This clonotype was detected only a few times. The chain recombines TRBV6-4 with TRBJ1-1, with 8 nucleotides matching TRBD1. V shed 2 bases, J shed 3 bases, and the junction held 8 bases outside the gene matches. CDR1 is MRHNA, CDR2 SNTAGT, per germline. CDR3 length equals 16 residues. CDR3 sequence: CASSDPSGQGDTEAFF. Here the CDR3 DNA reads TGTGCCAGCAGTGACCCGTCAGGACAGGGCGACACTGAAGCTTTCTTT.

This clonotype was counted at least ten times. The chain employs TRBV29-1 and TRBJ2-5; D is perhaps TRBD1 (5 bases). The CDR3 runs to 14 residues. V was shortened by 7 bases and J by 2 bases, with 17 bases between the two germline ends. CDR1 SQVTM and CDR2 ANQGSEA come from the germline V gene. Written as DNA, the CDR3 is TGCAGCGCAGGAGCTAGAAGGGGTCAAGAGACCCAGTACTTC. Translating it yields CSAGARRGQETQYF.

This chain uses TRBV6-1 with TRBJ2-5; 11 positions match TRBD2. V lost 5 bases to trimming and J lost 2 bases; unmatched junction nucleotides: 4. CDR3 size: 15 residues. The V gene's germline CDR1 is MNHNS and CDR2 SASEGT. The CDR3 region is CASSRTSGPQETQYF. Written as DNA, the CDR3 is TGTGCCAGCAGTAGGACTAGCGGGCCGCAAGAGACCCAGTACTTC.

The chain employs TRBV18 and TRBJ2-7; 10 positions agree with TRBD2. V dropped 6 bases and J dropped 2; count of bases not matched to a gene: 10. The CDR3 is made up of 16 amino acids. Germline CDR1 and CDR2: KGHSH and LQKENI. CDR3 residues: CASSGNGLAVTYEQYF. CDR3 DNA: TGTGCCAGCTCGGGGAACGGACTAGCGGTTACCTACGAGCAGTACTTC.